This TCR beta chain was identified during a study of T cell changes during pregnancy in multiple sclerosis. This clone came up once. TCRdb's copy holds only in-frame clones and misses some; the assay was immunoSEQ multiplex PCR. The sample holds about 33,000 clones; about nine tenths are singletons and the top ten take roughly 2.8%. The V gene lost 0 bases and the J gene lost 0 bases, with 8 bases spanning the gap. The length of the CDR3 is 15 residues. Germline CDR1 is KGHSH and CDR2 is LQKENI. The receptor was derived from a female donor in good health, enrolled as a control in a pregnancy study. The source was CD4+ T cells from peripheral blood mononuclear cells, collected in the third trimester of pregnancy. The J gene is TRBJ1-1, the V gene TRBV18; possibly TRBD1 for D (5 bases). The CDR3 sequence: CASSPPDRMNTEAFF. The CDR3 nucleotides are TGTGCCAGCTCACCACCCGACAGAATGAACACTGAAGCTTTCTTT.